The rows below give T cell receptor beta chains drawn from one sample of a study of blood T cell repertoires in COVID-19. The table came from immunoSEQ multiplex PCR; TCRdb's copy has only in-frame clones and leaves some out. The sample has 400,000 to 550,000 clones; approximately 90% are singletons. The sequenced sample was peripheral blood. Receptors were obtained from a woman in her thirties with acute or convalescent COVID-19. Each CDR3 is given with its conserved first and last residue. The D gene is left open where the match is weak. The size field is filled for only some rows; it gives once, few, many or a size class.

clone size,D gene,V gene,J gene,CDR3 DNA,CDR3 protein
NA,TRBD2,TRBV4-2,TRBJ2-1,TGTGCCAGCAGCCAAGTCTTAGCGGGGGGGCCTGTTGATGAGCAGTTCTTC,CASSQVLAGGPVDEQFF
NA,NA,TRBV24-1,TRBJ2-3,TGTGCCACCAGCCAGTCCACAGATACGCAGTATTTT,CATSQSTDTQYF
NA,NA,TRBV27,TRBJ2-5,TGTGCCAGCAGTTTACAATCCGGGTCGCGCTCCCAAGAGACCCAGTACTTC,CASSLQSGSRSQETQYF
NA,TRBD2,TRBV3-1/TRBV3-2,TRBJ2-5,TGTGCCAGCAGCCAAGATAGATTGGCGGGGGTGGGGGAGACCCAGTACTTC,CASSQDRLAGVGETQYF
few,NA,TRBV7-9,TRBJ2-3,TGTGCCAGCAGCTCATACCTCGGTGGGCAGTATTTT,CASSSYLGGQYF
once,NA,TRBV25-1,TRBJ1-4,TGTGCCAGCAGTGAATTCCTCCCGGGGTCCGGAAAACTGTTTTTT,CASSEFLPGSGKLFF
NA,NA,TRBV28,TRBJ2-5,TGTGCCAGCAGTTCGGTGGGGGCGAACGCGAGGGAGACCCAGTACTTC,CASSSVGANARETQYF
NA,NA,TRBV5-8,TRBJ1-6,TGTGCCAGCAGCTTGGTCCAGGGGAGGGATTCACCCCTCCACTTT,CASSLVQGRDSPLHF
NA,NA,TRBV4-1,TRBJ2-7,TGCGCCAGCAGCCAGGGGAGCACGGTCTCTTACGAGCAGTACTTC,CASSQGSTVSYEQYF
NA,NA,TRBV30,TRBJ2-7,TGTGCCTGGAGTGTTAGGAAAGGTGGGAGTAGCTACGAGCAGTACTTC,CAWSVRKGGSSYEQYF
NA,NA,TRBV5-6,TRBJ2-2,TGTGCCAGCACTGACACCGGGGAGCTGTTTTTT,CASTDTGELFF
NA,TRBD1,TRBV29-1,TRBJ1-5,TGCAGCGTGGAAACAGGGGGCGATCAGCCCCAGCATTTT,CSVETGGDQPQHF
NA,TRBD1,TRBV9,TRBJ1-3,TGTGCCAGCAGCTTGGGACAGGGGGAGAACACCATATATTTT,CASSLGQGENTIYF
NA,TRBD1,TRBV5-1,TRBJ2-1,TGCGCCAGCAACCCTCCCGGGACAGGGATCGATGAGCAGTTCTTC,CASNPPGTGIDEQFF
NA,TRBD1,TRBV15,TRBJ1-1,TGTGCCACCAGCAGAGATCTCGGGACAGTGAACACTGAAGCTTTCTTT,CATSRDLGTVNTEAFF
NA,NA,TRBV19,TRBJ1-2,TGTGCCAGTAGTTTAGCCGGGACACTTAACTATGGCTACACCTTC,CASSLAGTLNYGYTF
NA,NA,TRBV12-2,TRBJ1-2,TGTGCAAAGCGGGGGTTATATGGCTACACCTTC,CAKRGLYGYTF
NA,NA,TRBV2,TRBJ2-7,TGTGCCAGCGGGGACGAAGAGGCAGGGGTGGGAGAGCAGTACTTC,CASGDEEAGVGEQYF
once,TRBD2,TRBV4-1,TRBJ2-1,TGCGCCAGCAGCCAATCTAGTGTGAGAATAGCGGGGGATGGCGAGCAGTTCTTC,CASSQSSVRIAGDGEQFF
NA,NA,TRBV4-1,TRBJ1-2,TGCGCCAGCAGCCAAGTCGTAGAGGGTGAGTTCAACTATGGCTACACCTTC,CASSQVVEGEFNYGYTF
NA,NA,TRBV15,TRBJ1-1,TGTGCCACCAGCACAGAAGGGGGAGGGACTGAAGCTTTCTTT,CATSTEGGGTEAFF
NA,TRBD2,TRBV27,TRBJ2-5,TGTGCCAGCAGTTTACTAGCGGGGGTCGAGACCCAGTACTTC,CASSLLAGVETQYF